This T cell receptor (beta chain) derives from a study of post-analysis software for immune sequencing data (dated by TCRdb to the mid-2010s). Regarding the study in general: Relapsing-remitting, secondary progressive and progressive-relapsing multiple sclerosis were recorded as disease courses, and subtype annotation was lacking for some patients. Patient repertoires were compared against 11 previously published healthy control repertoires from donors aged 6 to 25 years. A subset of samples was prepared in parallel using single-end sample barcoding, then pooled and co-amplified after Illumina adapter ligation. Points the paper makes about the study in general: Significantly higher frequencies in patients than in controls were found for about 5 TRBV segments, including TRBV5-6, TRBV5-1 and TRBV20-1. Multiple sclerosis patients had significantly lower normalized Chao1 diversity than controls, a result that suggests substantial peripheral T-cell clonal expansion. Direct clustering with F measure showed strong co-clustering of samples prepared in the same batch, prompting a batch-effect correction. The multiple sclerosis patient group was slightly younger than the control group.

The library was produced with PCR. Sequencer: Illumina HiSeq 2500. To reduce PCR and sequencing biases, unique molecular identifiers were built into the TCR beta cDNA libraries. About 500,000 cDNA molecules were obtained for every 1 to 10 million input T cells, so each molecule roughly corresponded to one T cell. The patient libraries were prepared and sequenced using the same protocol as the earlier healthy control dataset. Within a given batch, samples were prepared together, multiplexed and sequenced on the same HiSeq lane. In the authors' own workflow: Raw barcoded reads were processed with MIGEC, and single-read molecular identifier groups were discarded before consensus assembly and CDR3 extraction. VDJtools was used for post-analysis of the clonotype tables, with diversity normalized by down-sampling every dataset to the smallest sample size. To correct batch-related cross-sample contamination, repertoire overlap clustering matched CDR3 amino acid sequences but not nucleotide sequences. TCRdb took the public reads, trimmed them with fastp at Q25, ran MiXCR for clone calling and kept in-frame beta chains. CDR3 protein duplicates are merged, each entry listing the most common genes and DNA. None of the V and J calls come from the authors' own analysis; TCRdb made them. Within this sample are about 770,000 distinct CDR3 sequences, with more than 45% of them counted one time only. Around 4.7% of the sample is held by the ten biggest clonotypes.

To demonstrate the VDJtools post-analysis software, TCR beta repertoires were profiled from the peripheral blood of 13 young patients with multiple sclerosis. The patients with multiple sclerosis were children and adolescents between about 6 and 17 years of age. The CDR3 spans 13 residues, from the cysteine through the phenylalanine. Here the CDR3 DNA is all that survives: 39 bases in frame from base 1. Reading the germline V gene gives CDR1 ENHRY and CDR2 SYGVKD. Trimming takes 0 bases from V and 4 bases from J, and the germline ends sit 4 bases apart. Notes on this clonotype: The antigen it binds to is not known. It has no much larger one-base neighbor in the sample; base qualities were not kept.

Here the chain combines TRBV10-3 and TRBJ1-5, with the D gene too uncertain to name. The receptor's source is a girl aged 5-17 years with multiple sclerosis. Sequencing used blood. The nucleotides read TGTGCCATCAGTGAGTCGCAGAATCAGCCCCAGCATTTT. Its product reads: CAISESQNQPQHF.